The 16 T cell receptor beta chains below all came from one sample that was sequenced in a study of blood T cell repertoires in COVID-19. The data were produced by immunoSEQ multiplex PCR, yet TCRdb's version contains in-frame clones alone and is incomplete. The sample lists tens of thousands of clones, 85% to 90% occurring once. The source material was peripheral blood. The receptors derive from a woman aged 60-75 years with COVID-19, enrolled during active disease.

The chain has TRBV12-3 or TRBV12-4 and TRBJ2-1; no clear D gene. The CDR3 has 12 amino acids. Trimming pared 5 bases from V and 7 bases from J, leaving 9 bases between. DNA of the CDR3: TGTGCCAGCAGTCCTACGCCAAATGAGCAGTTCTTC. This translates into CASSPTPNEQFF.

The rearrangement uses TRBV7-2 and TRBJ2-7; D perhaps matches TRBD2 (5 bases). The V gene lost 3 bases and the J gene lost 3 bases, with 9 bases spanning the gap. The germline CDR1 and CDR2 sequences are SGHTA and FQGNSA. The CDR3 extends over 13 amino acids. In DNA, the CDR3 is TGTGCCAGCAGCTTCTGGACTTACTACGAGCAGTACTTC. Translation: CASSFWTYYEQYF.

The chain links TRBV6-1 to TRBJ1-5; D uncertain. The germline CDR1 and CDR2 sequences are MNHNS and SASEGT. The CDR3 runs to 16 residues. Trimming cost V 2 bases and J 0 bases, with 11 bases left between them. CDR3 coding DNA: TGTGCCAGCAGTGAATACCTACGGTATAGCAATCAGCCCCAGCATTTT. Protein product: CASSEYLRYSNQPQHF.

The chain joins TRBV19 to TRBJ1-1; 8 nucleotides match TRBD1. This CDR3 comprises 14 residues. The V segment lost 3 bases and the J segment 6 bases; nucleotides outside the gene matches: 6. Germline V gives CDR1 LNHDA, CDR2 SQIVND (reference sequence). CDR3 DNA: TGTGCCAGTAGTATCCAGGGGGCGAGCGCTGAAGCTTTCTTT. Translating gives CASSIQGASAEAFF.

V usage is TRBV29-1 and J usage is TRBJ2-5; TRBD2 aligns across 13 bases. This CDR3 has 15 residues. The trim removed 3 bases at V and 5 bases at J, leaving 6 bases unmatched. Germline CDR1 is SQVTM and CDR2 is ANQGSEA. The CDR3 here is CSVERTSGSTETQYF. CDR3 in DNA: TGCAGCGTTGAGCGGACTAGCGGGAGTACCGAGACCCAGTACTTC.

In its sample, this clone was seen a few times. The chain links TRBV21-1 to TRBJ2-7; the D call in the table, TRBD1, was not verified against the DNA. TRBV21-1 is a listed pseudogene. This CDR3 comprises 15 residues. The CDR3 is CASSKEGTANYEQYF. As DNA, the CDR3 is TGTGCCAGCAGCAAAGAGGGGACAGCGAACTACGAGCAGTACTTC.

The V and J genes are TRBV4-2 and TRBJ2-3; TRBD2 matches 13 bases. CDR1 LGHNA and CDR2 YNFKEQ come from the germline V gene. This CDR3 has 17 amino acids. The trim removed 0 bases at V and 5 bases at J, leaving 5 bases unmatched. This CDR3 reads CASSQETSGRRLDTQYF. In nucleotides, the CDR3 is TGTGCCAGCAGCCAAGAGACTAGCGGGAGGCGGCTAGATACGCAGTATTTT.

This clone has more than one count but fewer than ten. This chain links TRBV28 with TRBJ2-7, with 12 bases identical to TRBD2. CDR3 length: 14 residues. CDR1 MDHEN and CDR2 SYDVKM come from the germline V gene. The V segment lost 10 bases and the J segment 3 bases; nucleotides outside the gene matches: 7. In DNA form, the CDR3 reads TGTGCCACCGAAACGACTAGCGGGGGCTACGAGCAGTACTTC. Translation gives CATETTSGGYEQYF. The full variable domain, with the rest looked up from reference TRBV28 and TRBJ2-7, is DVKVTQSSRYLVKRTGEKVFLECVQDMDHENMFWYRQDPGLGLRLIYFSYDVKMKEKGDIPEGYSVSREKKERFSLILESASTNQTSMYLCATETTSGGYEQYFGPGTRLTVT.

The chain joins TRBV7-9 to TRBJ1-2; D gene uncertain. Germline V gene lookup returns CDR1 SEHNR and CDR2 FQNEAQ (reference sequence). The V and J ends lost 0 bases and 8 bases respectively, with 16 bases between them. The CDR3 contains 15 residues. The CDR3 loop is CASSLAGGGSGGYTF. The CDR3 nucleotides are TGTGCCAGCAGCTTAGCGGGTGGAGGTTCGGGGGGCTACACCTTC.

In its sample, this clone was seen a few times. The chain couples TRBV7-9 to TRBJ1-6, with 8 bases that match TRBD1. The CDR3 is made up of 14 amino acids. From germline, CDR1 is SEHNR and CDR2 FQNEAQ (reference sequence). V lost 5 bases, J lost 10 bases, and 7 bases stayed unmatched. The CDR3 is CASSPGTGGSPLHF. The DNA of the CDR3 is TGTGCCAGCAGCCCAGGGACAGGAGGGTCACCCCTCCACTTT.

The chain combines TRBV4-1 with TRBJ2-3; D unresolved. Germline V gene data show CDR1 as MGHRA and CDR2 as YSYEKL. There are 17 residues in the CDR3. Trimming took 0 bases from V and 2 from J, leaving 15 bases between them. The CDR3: CASSQDQSRSITDTQYF. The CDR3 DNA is TGCGCCAGCAGCCAAGATCAAAGCAGGTCCATCACAGATACGCAGTATTTT.

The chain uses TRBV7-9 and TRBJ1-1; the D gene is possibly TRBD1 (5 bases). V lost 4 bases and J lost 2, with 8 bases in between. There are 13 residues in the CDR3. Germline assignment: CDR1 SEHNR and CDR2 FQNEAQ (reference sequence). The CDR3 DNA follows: TGTGCCAGCAGCTCCGACAGTAACACTGAAGCTTTCTTT. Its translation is CASSSDSNTEAFF.

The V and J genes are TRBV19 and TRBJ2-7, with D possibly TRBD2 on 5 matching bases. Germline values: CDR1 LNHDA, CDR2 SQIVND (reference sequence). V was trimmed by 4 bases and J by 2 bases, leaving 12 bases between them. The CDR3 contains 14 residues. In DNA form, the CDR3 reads TGTGCCAGTAGTACTTGGAGAGGGACCTACGAGCAGTACTTC. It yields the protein CASSTWRGTYEQYF.

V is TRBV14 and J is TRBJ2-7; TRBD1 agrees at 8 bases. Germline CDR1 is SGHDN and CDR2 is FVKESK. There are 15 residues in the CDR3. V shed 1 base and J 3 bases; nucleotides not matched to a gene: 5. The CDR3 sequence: CASSQVRTGLYEQYF. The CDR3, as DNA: TGTGCCAGCAGCCAAGTGCGGACAGGGCTCTACGAGCAGTACTTC.

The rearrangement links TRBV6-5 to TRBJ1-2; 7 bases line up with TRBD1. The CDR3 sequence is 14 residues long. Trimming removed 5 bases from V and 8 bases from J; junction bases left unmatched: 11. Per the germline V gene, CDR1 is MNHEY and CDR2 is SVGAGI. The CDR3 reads CASSTRDSPSGYTF. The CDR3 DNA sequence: TGTGCCAGCAGTACCAGGGACAGCCCGAGCGGCTACACCTTC.

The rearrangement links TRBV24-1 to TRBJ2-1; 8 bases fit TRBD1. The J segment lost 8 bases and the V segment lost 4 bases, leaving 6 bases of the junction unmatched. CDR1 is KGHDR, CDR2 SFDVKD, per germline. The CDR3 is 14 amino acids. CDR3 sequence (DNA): TGTGCCACCAGTGAGGCCAGGGGGCAGTATGAGCAGTTCTTC. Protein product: CATSEARGQYEQFF.